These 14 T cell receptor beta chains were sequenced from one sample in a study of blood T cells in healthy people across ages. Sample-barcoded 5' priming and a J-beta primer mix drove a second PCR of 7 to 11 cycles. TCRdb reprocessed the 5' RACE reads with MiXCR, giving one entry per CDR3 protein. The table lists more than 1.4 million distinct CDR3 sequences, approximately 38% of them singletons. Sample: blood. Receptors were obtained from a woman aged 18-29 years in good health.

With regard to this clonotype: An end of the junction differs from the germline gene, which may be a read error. CDR3 coding DNA: TGCGCCAGCAGCACCAAACAGGGGAACTGTGGCTACACCTTC. Encoded protein: CASSTKQGNCGYTF. The chain links TRBV5-1 to TRBJ1-2; 7 positions agree with TRBD1. Germline CDR1 is SGHRS and CDR2 is YFSETQ. The CDR3 has 14 residues.

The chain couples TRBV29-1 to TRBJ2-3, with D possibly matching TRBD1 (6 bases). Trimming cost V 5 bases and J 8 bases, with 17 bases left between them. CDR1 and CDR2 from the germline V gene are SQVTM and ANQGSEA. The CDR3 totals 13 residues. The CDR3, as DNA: TGCAGCGTTAGGACAGCCAACTATTTTACGCAGTATTTT. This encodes CSVRTANYFTQYF.

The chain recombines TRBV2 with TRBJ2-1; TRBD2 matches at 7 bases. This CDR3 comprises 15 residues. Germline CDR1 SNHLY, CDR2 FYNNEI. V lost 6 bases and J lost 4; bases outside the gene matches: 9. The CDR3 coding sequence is TGTGCCAGCAGAGAATTTCTAGCGGCATACAATGAGCAGTTCTTC. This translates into CASREFLAAYNEQFF.

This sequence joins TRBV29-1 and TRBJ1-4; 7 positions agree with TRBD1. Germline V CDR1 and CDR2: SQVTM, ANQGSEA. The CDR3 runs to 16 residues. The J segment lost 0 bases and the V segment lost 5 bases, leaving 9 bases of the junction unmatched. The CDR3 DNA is TGCAGCGTTCAAGGGGGCCCGTCTTCAACTAATGAAAAACTGTTTTTT. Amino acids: CSVQGGPSSTNEKLFF.

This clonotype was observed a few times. The CDR3 loop reads CASSLAHGHYNEQFF. In DNA form, the CDR3 reads TGTGCCAGCAGCTTAGCCCACGGACATTACAATGAGCAGTTCTTC. The J gene is TRBJ2-1, the V gene TRBV11-2; D possibly corresponds to TRBD1 (5 bases). This CDR3 is built from 15 residues. CDR1 is SGHAT, CDR2 FQNNGV, per germline. V lost 1 base and J lost 4, with 11 bases in between.

CDR3 region: CASSLANEYYGYTF. CDR3 sequence (DNA): TGTGCCAGCAGCTTAGCTAACGAATACTATGGCTACACCTTC. The V gene is TRBV11-2, the J gene TRBJ1-2; no reliable D call. The ends were cut back, 1 base at V and 3 bases at J, with 9 bases in the middle. CDR1 and CDR2 (germline): SGHAT, FQNNGV. This CDR3 contains 14 residues. Full variable domain (rest looked up from reference TRBV11-2 and TRBJ1-2): EAGVAQSPRYKIIEKRQSVAFWCNPISGHATLYWYQQILGQGPKLLIQFQNNGVVDDSQLPKDRFSAERLKGVDSTLKIQPAKLEDSAVYLCASSLANEYYGYTFGSGTRLTVV.

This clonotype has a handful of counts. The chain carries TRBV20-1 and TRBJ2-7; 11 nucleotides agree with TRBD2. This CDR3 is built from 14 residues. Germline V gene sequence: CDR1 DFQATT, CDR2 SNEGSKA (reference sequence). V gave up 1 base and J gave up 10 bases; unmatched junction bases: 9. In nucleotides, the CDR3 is TGCAGTGCTAGAGCTCCCGGGACTAGCGGTATTCAGTACTTC. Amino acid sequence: CSARAPGTSGIQYF.

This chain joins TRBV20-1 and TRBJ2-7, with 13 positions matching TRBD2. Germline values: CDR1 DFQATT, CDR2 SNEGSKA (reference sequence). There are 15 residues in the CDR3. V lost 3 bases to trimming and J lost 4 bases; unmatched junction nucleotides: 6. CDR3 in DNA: TGCAGTGCTAGTACCACGACTAGCGGGAGGTACGAGCAGTACTTC. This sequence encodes CSASTTTSGRYEQYF.

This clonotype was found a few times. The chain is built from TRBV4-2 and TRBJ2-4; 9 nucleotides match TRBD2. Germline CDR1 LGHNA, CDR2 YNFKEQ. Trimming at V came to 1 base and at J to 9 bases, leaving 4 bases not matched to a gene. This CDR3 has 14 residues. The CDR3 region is CASSQVAGEFIQYF. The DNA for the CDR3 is TGTGCCAGCAGCCAAGTAGCGGGGGAGTTCATTCAGTACTTC.

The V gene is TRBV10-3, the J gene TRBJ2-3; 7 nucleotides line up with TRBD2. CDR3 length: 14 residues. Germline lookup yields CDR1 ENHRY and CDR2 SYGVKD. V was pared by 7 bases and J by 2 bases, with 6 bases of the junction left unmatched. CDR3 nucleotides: TGTGCCATCAAACGGGGGGAGGACACAGATACGCAGTATTTT. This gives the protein CAIKRGEDTDTQYF.

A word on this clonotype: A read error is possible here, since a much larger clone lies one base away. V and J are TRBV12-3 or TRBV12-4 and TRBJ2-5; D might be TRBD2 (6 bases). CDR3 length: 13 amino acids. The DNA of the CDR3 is TGTACCAGCAGCGCCGGGGGCCAAGAGACCCAGTACTTC. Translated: CTSSAGGQETQYF.

This chain's CDR3 is CASTSGGAGYGYTF. The CDR3 DNA reads TGTGCCAGCACCTCAGGGGGCGCGGGCTATGGCTACACCTTC. This chain connects TRBV21-1 to TRBJ1-2; TRBD1, the table's D call, lacks a check against the DNA. TRBV21-1 is a pseudogene. This CDR3 comprises 14 residues.

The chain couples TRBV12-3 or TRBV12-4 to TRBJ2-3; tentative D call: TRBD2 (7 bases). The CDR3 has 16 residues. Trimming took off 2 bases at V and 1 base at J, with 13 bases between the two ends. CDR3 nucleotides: TGTGCCAGCAGTTTACGAGGGGGGGCTGGCACAGATACGCAGTATTTT. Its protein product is CASSLRGGAGTDTQYF.

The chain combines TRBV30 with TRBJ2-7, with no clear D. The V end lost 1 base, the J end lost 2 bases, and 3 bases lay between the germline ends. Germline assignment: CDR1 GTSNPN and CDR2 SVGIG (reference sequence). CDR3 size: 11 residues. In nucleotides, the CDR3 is TGTGCCTGGAGTGCGCCCTACGAGCAGTACTTC. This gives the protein CAWSAPYEQYF.